This entry is about one T cell receptor beta chain. The data were obtained in a study of blood T cell repertoires in COVID-19. Study details: Spain, Italy and the United States supplied samples that represented acute and convalescent COVID-19. PBMCs, B-cell-depleted T cells, or T cells were the source of the cDNA or gDNA that made up the material.

Authors' methods: Estimation of nucleated cell counts relied on the amplification of reference gene primers. Profiling relied on immunoSEQ multiplex PCR, and the TCRdb table lists in-frame clones only, not all of them. V, J and clone size derive from that table, while D and trimming were established from the DNA sequence. This sample yields over 130,000 clones, of which 80% to 85% are seen a single time; approximately 4% belongs to the top ten. This CDR3 contains 13 residues. Looked up from germline, CDR1 is PRHDT and CDR2 is FYEKMQ (reference sequence). Trimming took off 9 bases at V and 0 bases at J, with 11 bases between the two ends.

The sequence was collected from a woman in her sixties or seventies with acute or convalescent COVID-19. J is TRBJ1-1 and V is TRBV13; TRBD1 might be the D (6 bases). Specimen: peripheral blood. This chain's CDR3 is CASSSGVNTEAFF. The CDR3 DNA follows: TGTGCCAGTTCGTCAGGGGTGAACACTGAAGCTTTCTTT.